This paragraph covers one TCR beta chain sequence. Its matching antigen is unknown. The sample originates from a study of T cell responses to AZD1222 COVID-19 vaccine. Using immunoSEQ multiplex PCR, the repertoire was profiled, and TCRdb retains in-frame clones only, with some absent. Of fewer than 150,000 clones listed, roughly 90% are singletons. General study findings and limits: Samples come after the peak T cell response, not at day 14.

J lost 1 base, V lost 4 bases, and 5 bases had no gene match. The CDR3 length is 15 residues. CDR1 LGHDT and CDR2 YNNKEL come from the germline V gene (reference sequence). The source was peripheral blood, collected on day 0 of AZD1222 vaccination. The receptor was isolated from an adult in good health. The rearrangement uses TRBV3-1 (or the pseudogene TRBV3-2) and TRBJ1-1; 8 positions agree with TRBD1. The CDR3 loop is CASSPSTGANTEAFF. The DNA of the CDR3 is TGTGCCAGCAGCCCCTCGACAGGGGCGAACACTGAAGCTTTCTTT.